This section outlines one T cell receptor (beta chain) sequence together with its context. What it recognizes is unknown. A much larger clone sits a single nucleotide away, making a read error possible. In TCRdb, the reads were re-called with MiXCR into one record per CDR3 protein. The repertoire holds about 310,000 distinct CDR3 sequences, with around a quarter as singletons. The CDR3 sequence is 14 residues long. V lost 0 bases to trimming and J lost 0 bases, with 3 bases between them. CDR1 is SGHAT and CDR2 is FQNNGV in the germline V gene. The entry originates in a study of T cell repertoires in cytomegalovirus infection. Study in general: Through public TCR beta signatures, both CMV infection and matching HLA type were indicated. Study-wide results and caveats: The ex vivo response showed dominance by HLA-C-restricted CMV-specific TCR beta clonotypes. Summed frequency of public TCR beta families distinguished CMV carriers with the relevant HLA.

The starting material was cultured PBMCs, obtained from culture after CMV antigen stimulation. This receptor was obtained from a human donor in good health (CMV status not recorded). Some clones in this sample may be carry-over from other donors' samples. The rearrangement uses TRBV11-2 and TRBJ1-3; D not certain. CDR3 sequence reads: CASSLESSGNTIYF. CDR3 sequence (DNA): TGTGCCAGCAGCTTAGAGAGCTCTGGAAACACCATATATTTT.